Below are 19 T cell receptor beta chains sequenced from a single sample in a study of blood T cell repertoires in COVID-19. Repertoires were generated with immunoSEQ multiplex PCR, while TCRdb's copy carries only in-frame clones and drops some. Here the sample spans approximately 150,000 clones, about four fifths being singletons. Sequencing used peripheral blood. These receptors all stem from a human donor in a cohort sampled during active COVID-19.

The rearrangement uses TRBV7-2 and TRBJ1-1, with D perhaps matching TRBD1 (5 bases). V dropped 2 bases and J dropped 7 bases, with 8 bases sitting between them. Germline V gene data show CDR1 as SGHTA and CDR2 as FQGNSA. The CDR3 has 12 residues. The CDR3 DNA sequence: TGTGCCAGCAGCTTATCTAGGGGTGAAGCTTTCTTT. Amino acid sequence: CASSLSRGEAFF.

This CDR3 reads CASSQAGTSAQETQYF. In DNA form, the CDR3 reads TGCGCCAGCAGCCAAGCCGGGACTAGCGCACAAGAGACCCAGTACTTC. This chain uses TRBV4-1 with TRBJ2-5; TRBD2 matches 10 bases. The CDR3 has 16 residues. Trimming removed 1 base from V and 2 bases from J; junction bases left unmatched: 4. Germline values: CDR1 MGHRA, CDR2 YSYEKL.

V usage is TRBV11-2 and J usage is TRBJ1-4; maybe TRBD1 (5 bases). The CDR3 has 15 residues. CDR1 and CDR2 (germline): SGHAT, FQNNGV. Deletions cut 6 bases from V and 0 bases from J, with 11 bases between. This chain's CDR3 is CASSNGGATNEKLFF. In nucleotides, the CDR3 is TGTGCCAGCAGTAACGGGGGGGCAACTAATGAAAAACTGTTTTTT.

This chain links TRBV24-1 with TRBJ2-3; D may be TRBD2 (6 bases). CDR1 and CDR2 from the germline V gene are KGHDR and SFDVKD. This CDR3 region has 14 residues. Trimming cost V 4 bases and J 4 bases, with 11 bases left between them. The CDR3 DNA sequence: TGTGCCACCAGTGAGCGGGAACCCCCAGATACGCAGTATTTT. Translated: CATSEREPPDTQYF.

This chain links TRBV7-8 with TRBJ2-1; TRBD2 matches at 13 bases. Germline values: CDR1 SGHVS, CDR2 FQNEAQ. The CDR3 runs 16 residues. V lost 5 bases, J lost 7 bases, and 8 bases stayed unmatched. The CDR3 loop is CASSRWTSGSRNEQFF. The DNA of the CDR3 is TGTGCCAGCAGCAGATGGACTAGCGGGAGTCGAAATGAGCAGTTCTTC.

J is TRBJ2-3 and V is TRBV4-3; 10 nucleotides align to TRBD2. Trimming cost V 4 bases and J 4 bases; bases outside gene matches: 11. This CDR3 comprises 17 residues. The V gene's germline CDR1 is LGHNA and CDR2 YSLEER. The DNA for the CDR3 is TGCGCCAGCAGCCGCCGATTTAGCGGGAGGTCCTCAGATACGCAGTATTTT. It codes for CASSRRFSGRSSDTQYF.

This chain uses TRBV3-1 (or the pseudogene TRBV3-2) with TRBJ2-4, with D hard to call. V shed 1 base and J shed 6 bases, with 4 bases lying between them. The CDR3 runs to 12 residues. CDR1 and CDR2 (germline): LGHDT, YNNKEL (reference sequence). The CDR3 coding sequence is TGTGCCAGCAGCCAAGCTTCAAACATTCAGTACTTC. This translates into CASSQASNIQYF.

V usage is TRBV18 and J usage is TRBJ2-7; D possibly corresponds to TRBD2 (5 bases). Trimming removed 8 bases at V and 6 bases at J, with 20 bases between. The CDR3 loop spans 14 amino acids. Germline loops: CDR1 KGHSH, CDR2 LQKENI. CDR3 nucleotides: TGTGCCAGCGGGTTGAGCGGCCGGTGGGGCGAGCAGTACTTC. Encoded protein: CASGLSGRWGEQYF.

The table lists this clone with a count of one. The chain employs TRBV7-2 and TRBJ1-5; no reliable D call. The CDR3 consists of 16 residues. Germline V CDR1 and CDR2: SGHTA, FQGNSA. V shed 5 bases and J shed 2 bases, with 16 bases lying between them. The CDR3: CASSPSTGIGNQPQHF. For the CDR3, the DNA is TGTGCCAGCAGCCCGAGTACGGGGATCGGCAATCAGCCCCAGCATTTT.

The CDR3 is CASYLLAGVTGELFF. CDR3 DNA: TGTGCCAGCTACTTACTAGCGGGAGTTACCGGGGAGCTGTTTTTT. This sequence joins TRBV18 and TRBJ2-2, with TRBD2 matching 11 bases. Germline V gives CDR1 KGHSH, CDR2 LQKENI. This CDR3 has 15 amino acids. Trimming cost V 7 bases and J 5 bases; bases outside gene matches: 6.

The DNA for the CDR3 is TGTGCCAGCAGCCCGCGGGACCCCGGGGATACGCAGTATTTT. Translating gives CASSPRDPGDTQYF. The V call is TRBV9, the J call TRBJ2-3, with D perhaps matching TRBD2 (6 bases). This CDR3 spans 14 amino acids. The germline V gene encodes CDR1 SGDLS and CDR2 YYNGEE. V lost 4 bases to trimming and J lost 6 bases, with 15 bases between them.

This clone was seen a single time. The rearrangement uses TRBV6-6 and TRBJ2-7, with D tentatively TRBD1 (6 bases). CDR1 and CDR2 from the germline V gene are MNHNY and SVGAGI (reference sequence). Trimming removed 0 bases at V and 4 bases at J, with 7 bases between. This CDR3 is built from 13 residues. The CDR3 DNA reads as TGTGCCAGCAGTTACTCCGGACAGTACGAGCAGTACTTC. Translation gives CASSYSGQYEQYF.

Written as DNA, the CDR3 is TGTGCCAGCAGCTTACAGGGCACTGGGTTTGGTGATGGCTACACCTTC. Protein product: CASSLQGTGFGDGYTF. The V gene is TRBV7-9, the J gene TRBJ1-2, with D tentatively TRBD1 (5 bases). Trimming took 2 bases from V and 6 from J, leaving 19 bases between them. CDR1 and CDR2 (germline): SEHNR, FQNEAQ (reference sequence). CDR3 length equals 16 residues.

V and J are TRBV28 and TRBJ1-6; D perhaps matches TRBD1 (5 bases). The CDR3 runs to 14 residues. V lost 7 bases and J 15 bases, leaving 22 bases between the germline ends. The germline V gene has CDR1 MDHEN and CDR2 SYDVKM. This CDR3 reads CASIPFSSGGDLHF. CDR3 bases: TGTGCCAGCATCCCCTTCTCTTCTGGAGGGGACCTCCACTTT.

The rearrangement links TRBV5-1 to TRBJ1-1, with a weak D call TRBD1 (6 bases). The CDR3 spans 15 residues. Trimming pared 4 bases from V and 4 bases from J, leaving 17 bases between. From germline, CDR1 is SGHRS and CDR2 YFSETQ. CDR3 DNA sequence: TGCGCCAGCAGCCCGTCGCAGGGGCGCGCCACTGAAGCTTTCTTT. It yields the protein CASSPSQGRATEAFF.

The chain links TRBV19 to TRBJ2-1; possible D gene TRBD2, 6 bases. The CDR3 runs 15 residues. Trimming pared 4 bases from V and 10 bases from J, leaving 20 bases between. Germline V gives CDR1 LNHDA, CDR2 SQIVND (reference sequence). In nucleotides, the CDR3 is TGTGCCAGTAGTACCGTAGGAGCGGGTTACCGAGAGCAGTTCTTC. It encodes CASSTVGAGYREQFF.

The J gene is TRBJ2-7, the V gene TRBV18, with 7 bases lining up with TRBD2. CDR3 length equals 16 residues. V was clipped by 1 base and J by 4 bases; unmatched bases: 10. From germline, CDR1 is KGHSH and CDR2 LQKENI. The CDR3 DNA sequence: TGTGCCAGCTCACCACGGCTAGCGGTCCTCGGGTACGAGCAGTACTTC. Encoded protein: CASSPRLAVLGYEQYF.

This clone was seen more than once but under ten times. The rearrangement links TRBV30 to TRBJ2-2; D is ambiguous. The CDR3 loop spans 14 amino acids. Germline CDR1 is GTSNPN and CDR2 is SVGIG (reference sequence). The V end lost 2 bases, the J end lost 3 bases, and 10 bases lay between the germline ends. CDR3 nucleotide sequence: TGTGCCTGGAGTCAGTATCGCCACACCGGGGAGCTGTTTTTT. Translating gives CAWSQYRHTGELFF.

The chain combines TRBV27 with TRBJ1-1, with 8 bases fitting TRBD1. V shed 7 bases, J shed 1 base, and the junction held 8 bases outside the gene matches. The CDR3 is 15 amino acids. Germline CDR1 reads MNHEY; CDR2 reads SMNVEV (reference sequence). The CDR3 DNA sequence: TGTGCCAGCAAAAATAACAGGGGGGGGAACACTGAAGCTTTCTTT. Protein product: CASKNNRGGNTEAFF.